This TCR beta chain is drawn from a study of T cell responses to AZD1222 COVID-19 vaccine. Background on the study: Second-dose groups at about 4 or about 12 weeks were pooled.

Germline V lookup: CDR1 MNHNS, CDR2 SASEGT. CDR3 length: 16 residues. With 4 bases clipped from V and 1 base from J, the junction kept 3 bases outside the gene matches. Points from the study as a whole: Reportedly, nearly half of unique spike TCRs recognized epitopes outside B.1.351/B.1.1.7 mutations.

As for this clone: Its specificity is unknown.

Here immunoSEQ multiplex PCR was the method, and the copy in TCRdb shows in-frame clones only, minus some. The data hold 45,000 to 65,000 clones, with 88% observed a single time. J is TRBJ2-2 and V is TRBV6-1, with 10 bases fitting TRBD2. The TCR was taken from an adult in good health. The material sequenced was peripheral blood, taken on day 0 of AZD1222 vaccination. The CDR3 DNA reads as TGTGCCAGCAGTGCAAGGACTAGCGGGAACACCGGGGAGCTGTTTTTT. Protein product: CASSARTSGNTGELFF.